This T cell receptor beta chain was sequenced during a study of blood T cell repertoires in COVID-19. Study summary: T cells, B-cell-depleted T cells, or PBMCs provided the cDNA or gDNA that served as material.

V lost 6 bases and J lost 4, with 16 bases in between. The germline V gene has CDR1 LNHDA and CDR2 SQIVND (reference sequence). CDR3 size: 15 residues. Participant reports of clinical history set cohort assignment. Original processing methods: Scientists estimated how many nucleated cells there were by amplifying reference gene primers. TCRdb's copy holds only in-frame clones and misses some; the assay was immunoSEQ multiplex PCR. D and trimming come from the DNA, and the V and J calls and clone size come from that table. The data show some 490,000 clones, 88% seen once. The TCR was taken from a woman aged 55-70 years who had recovered from COVID-19. The J gene is TRBJ1-5, the V gene TRBV19; D might be TRBD1 (6 bases). Sequencing was done on a sample of PBMCs or T cells enriched from blood (not recorded which). CDR3 sequence reads: CASSQTGPLNQPQHF. In DNA, the CDR3 is TGTGCCAGTAGCCAGACAGGCCCGCTGAATCAGCCCCAGCATTTT. Variable domain in full (rest from reference TRBV19 and TRBJ1-5): DGGITQSPKYLFRKEGQNVTLSCEQNLNHDAMYWYRQDPGQGLRLIYYSQIVNDFQKGDIAEGYSVSREKKESFPLTVTSAQKNPTAFYLCASSQTGPLNQPQHFGDGTRLSIL.